This entry lists 27 T cell receptor beta chains sequenced from one sample in a study of blood T cells in healthy people across ages (dated by TCRdb to the mid-2010s). Library generation was performed with 5' RACE. The data were produced on an Illumina HiSeq 2500. A second PCR of roughly 6 to 12 cycles was performed with a sample-barcoded 5' primer and a J-beta primer mix. Using fastp at Q25 and MiXCR, TCRdb reprocessed the public reads and kept productive beta chains. All rows with the same CDR3 protein become a single entry with the most common DNA and genes. This sample has some 370,000 distinct CDR3 sequences in its table, and approximately 52% of those were observed once. The ten biggest clones cover about 54% of the sample. The sample consisted of blood. Receptors were obtained from a man between 60 and 75 years old in good health.

The chain links TRBV3-1 to TRBJ1-6, with D hard to call. The CDR3 has 13 residues. Looked up from germline, CDR1 is LGHDT and CDR2 is YNNKEL (reference sequence). The V end lost 1 base, the J end lost 10 bases, and 8 bases lay between the germline ends. The CDR3 DNA is TGTGCCAGCAGCCAAGTTGTCGCCTCACCCCTCCACTTT. This translates into CASSQVVASPLHF.

This clonotype was detected once. CDR3 protein: CAISGTGSFSEAFF. DNA for the CDR3: TGTGCCATCAGTGGAACAGGGTCTTTCTCTGAAGCTTTCTTT. The chain recombines TRBV10-3 with TRBJ1-1; TRBD1 is a possible D gene (6 bases). The germline gives CDR1 ENHRY, CDR2 SYGVKD. V shed 4 bases and J shed 6 bases, with 15 bases lying between them. This CDR3 contains 14 residues.

Worth noting for this clonotype: Germline is not matched at one junction end, which may reflect a read error. This sequence joins TRBV7-6 and TRBJ2-3, with 9 nucleotides matching TRBD2. The length of the CDR3 is 15 residues. Germline lookup yields CDR1 SGHVS and CDR2 FNYEAQ. In nucleotides, the CDR3 is TGTGCCAGCAGCTTAGGGAGCGGGGGGCCAGATCCGCAGTATTTT. Residues: CASSLGSGGPDPQYF. The full variable domain, rest sourced from reference TRBV7-6 and TRBJ2-3, is GAGVSQSPRYKVTKRGQDVALRCDPISGHVSLYWYRQALGQGPEFLTYFNYEAQQDKSGLPNDRFSAERPEGSISTLTIQRTEQRDSAMYRCASSLGSGGPDPQYFGPGTRLTVL.

The sample holds one count of this clonotype. The V gene is TRBV18, the J gene TRBJ2-1; D perhaps matches TRBD1 (6 bases). CDR3 length: 14 amino acids. Germline CDR1 and CDR2: KGHSH and LQKENI. V lost 3 bases to trimming and J lost 5 bases, with 11 bases between them. The CDR3 DNA follows: TGTGCCAGCTCACCTACGACAGGACACAATGAGCAGTTCTTC. Protein product: CASSPTTGHNEQFF.

As DNA, the CDR3 is TGTGCCAGCAGTTTATGGGACAGGGAGCCGTCGACTGAAGCTTTCTTT. Protein: CASSLWDREPSTEAFF. This chain connects TRBV28 to TRBJ1-1; 8 nucleotides match TRBD1. The CDR3 length is 16 residues. Germline V gene lookup returns CDR1 MDHEN and CDR2 SYDVKM. Unmatched junction bases numbered 8, after V lost 0 bases and J lost 5 bases.

The V call is TRBV2, the J call TRBJ2-3; 7 bases align to TRBD2. Germline trimming cut 4 bases from V and 4 bases from J; bases unmatched to any gene: 8. CDR3 length: 15 amino acids. Germline CDR1 SNHLY, CDR2 FYNNEI. The CDR3 reads CASSGTSGDADTQYF. CDR3 nucleotides: TGTGCCAGCAGTGGGACCAGCGGGGACGCAGATACGCAGTATTTT.

On this clonotype: At one of its ends the junction is not consistent with the germline gene, which may arise from a read error. The chain uses TRBV10-1 and TRBJ2-1; D is possibly TRBD1 (5 bases). Germline V gene sequence: CDR1 WNHNN, CDR2 SYGVQD (reference sequence). The CDR3 consists of 16 residues. The CDR3: CASSESWGKAHNGQFF. The CDR3 DNA is TGCGCCAGCAGTGAGTCTTGGGGCAAGGCCCACAATGGGCAGTTCTTC.

This clonotype was recorded at least ten times. The V and J genes are TRBV3-1 and TRBJ1-1, with D perhaps TRBD1 (5 bases). Germline-derived CDR1 and CDR2 are LGHDT and YNNKEL (reference sequence). This CDR3 is built from 16 residues. Trimming removed 4 bases from V and 0 bases from J, with 15 bases in between. CDR3 in DNA: TGTGCCAGCAGCCGGCGGGACTTAGGCATGAACACTGAAGCTTTCTTT. Translated, it gives CASSRRDLGMNTEAFF.

The gene calls are TRBV6-5 and TRBJ1-2; D remains ambiguous. The V gene lost 6 bases and the J gene lost 7 bases, with 12 bases spanning the gap. The CDR3 loop spans 12 amino acids. The germline V gene has CDR1 MNHEY and CDR2 SVGAGI. The chain's CDR3 is CASSSGVLGYTF. The CDR3 DNA sequence: TGTGCCAGCAGCTCGGGAGTGCTTGGCTACACCTTC.

The chain couples TRBV20-1 to TRBJ1-6; D gene uncertain. The CDR3 is made up of 10 amino acids. CDR1 is DFQATT, CDR2 SNEGSKA, per germline (reference sequence). The CDR3 nucleotides read TGCAGCCCCCTCGGCGCACCCCTCCACTTT. It codes for CSPLGAPLHF.

V usage is TRBV27 and J usage is TRBJ2-4; TRBD2 aligns across 14 bases. The CDR3 runs 16 residues. Per the germline V gene, CDR1 is MNHEY and CDR2 is SMNVEV (reference sequence). V was clipped by 6 bases and J by 4 bases; unmatched bases: 5. CDR3 bases: TGTGCCAGCAGCTTACGACTAGCGGGAGGGAAAAACATTCAGTACTTC. Its translation: CASSLRLAGGKNIQYF.

This clonotype was observed a handful of times. V gene TRBV5-1 combines with J gene TRBJ1-4, with a tentative D call TRBD1 (6 bases). Germline V CDR1 and CDR2: SGHRS, YFSETQ. There are 16 residues in the CDR3. Trimming removed 0 bases from V and 4 bases from J, with 13 bases in between. Here the CDR3 DNA reads TGCGCCAGCAGCTTGGCTCTGGACAGCAATAATGAAAAACTGTTTTTT. It codes for CASSLALDSNNEKLFF.

A word on this clonotype: This may arise from a read error, as a much more abundant clone is one base away. The rearrangement uses TRBV7-3 and TRBJ1-2; D unclear. The CDR3 has 13 residues. The germline V gene encodes CDR1 SGHTA and CDR2 FQGTGA. CDR3 protein: CASSLSTDYDYTF. DNA of the CDR3: TGTGCCAGCAGCTTATCAACAGACTATGACTACACCTTC.

The genes are TRBV27 and TRBJ2-5; TRBD1 matches 9 bases. The DNA end is a closer match to TRBJ2-7, so the J assignment may be wrong. CDR3 length: 15 residues. Germline V gene data show CDR1 as MNHEY and CDR2 as SMNVEV (reference sequence). The CDR3 nucleotides read TGTGCCAGCGGCCAGACCGGGACAGGGTCCCACGAGCAGTACTTC. It translates to CASGQTGTGSHEQYF.

The gene calls are TRBV7-8 and TRBJ1-4; D unclear. The CDR3 is 14 residues long. The germline V gene encodes CDR1 SGHVS and CDR2 FQNEAQ. V lost 2 bases and J 4 bases, leaving 8 bases between the germline ends. The CDR3 is CASSLSTINEKLFF. DNA of the CDR3: TGTGCCAGCAGCTTATCAACAATTAATGAAAAACTGTTTTTT.

The J gene is TRBJ2-6, the V gene TRBV29-1, with D possibly being TRBD2 (6 bases). Trimming pared 4 bases from V and 0 bases from J, leaving 10 bases between. Germline lookup yields CDR1 SQVTM and CDR2 ANQGSEA. This CDR3 has 15 residues. The CDR3 DNA follows: TGCAGCGTTGTAGCGGTTGGCTCTGGGGCCAACGTCCTGACTTTC. This translates into CSVVAVGSGANVLTF.

This clonotype was detected only once. This chain connects TRBV20-1 to TRBJ1-5; 10 bases are a match to TRBD1. This CDR3 has 16 amino acids. V was pared by 6 bases and J by 2 bases, with 10 bases of the junction left unmatched. Germline V lookup: CDR1 DFQATT, CDR2 SNEGSKA (reference sequence). CDR3: CSAHHPGQGRNQPQHF. CDR3 nucleotides: TGCAGTGCACATCATCCGGGACAGGGGCGCAATCAGCCCCAGCATTTT.

The CDR3 spells CSVDRGGTHNEQFF. In nucleotides, the CDR3 is TGCAGCGTTGATCGCGGGGGCACTCACAATGAGCAGTTCTTC. The rearrangement joins TRBV29-1 to TRBJ2-1; TRBD2 is a possible D gene (7 bases). The CDR3 contains 14 residues. Germline CDR1 is SQVTM and CDR2 is ANQGSEA. V was shortened by 3 bases and J by 5 bases, with 14 bases between the two germline ends.

V gene TRBV7-9 combines with J gene TRBJ2-7, with TRBD2 matching over 13 bases. CDR1 and CDR2 from the germline V gene are SEHNR and FQNEAQ (reference sequence). The CDR3 runs 16 residues. Unmatched junction bases numbered 7, after V lost 5 bases and J lost 3 bases. Here the CDR3 DNA reads TGTGCCAGCAGCGCCACTAGCGGGAGGGCCTTCTACGAGCAGTACTTC. Protein: CASSATSGRAFYEQYF.

The chain has TRBV13 and TRBJ2-5; 8 bases agree with TRBD1. The germline V gene has CDR1 PRHDT and CDR2 FYEKMQ (reference sequence). Trimming removed 2 bases from V and 5 bases from J; junction bases left unmatched: 1. This CDR3 region has 13 residues. The CDR3 DNA follows: TGTGCCAGCAGCTTACAGGGGGCCGAGACCCAGTACTTC. As protein: CASSLQGAETQYF.

This clonotype showed up many times. This sequence joins TRBV7-2 and TRBJ2-7; maybe TRBD2 (7 bases). V shed 5 bases and J shed 4 bases, with 18 bases lying between them. Germline loops: CDR1 SGHTA, CDR2 FQGNSA. The CDR3 is 15 amino acids. DNA for the CDR3: TGTGCCAGCAGCCGGAGCGGGACAAGAGGGTACGAGCAGTACTTC. This translates into CASSRSGTRGYEQYF.

CDR3 region: CASSVVSRHGYTF. The CDR3 nucleotides read TGTGCCAGCAGTGTAGTCTCCAGGCATGGCTACACCTTC. The chain carries TRBV28 and TRBJ1-2; no definite D call. CDR1 and CDR2 from the germline V gene are MDHEN and SYDVKM. V was clipped by 5 bases and J by 6 bases, with 13 bases between them. The CDR3 is 13 residues long.

V and J are TRBV9 and TRBJ1-1; TRBD1 agrees at 8 bases. Germline V gene sequence: CDR1 SGDLS, CDR2 YYNGEE. The CDR3 has 15 residues. The junction had 5 bases not matched to a gene; V was cut back by 0 bases and J by 4 bases. In nucleotides, the CDR3 is TGTGCCAGCAGCGTAGCCGACAGGGGTGGCACTGAAGCTTTCTTT. Encoded protein: CASSVADRGGTEAFF.

The CDR3, as DNA: TGTGCCAGCAGCCTAGACAGTATACCCACAGATACGCAGTATTTT. As protein: CASSLDSIPTDTQYF. The chain links TRBV2 to TRBJ2-3; D is perhaps TRBD1 (5 bases). The V and J ends lost 6 bases and 2 bases respectively, with 15 bases between them. This CDR3 has 15 amino acids. Per the germline V gene, CDR1 is SNHLY and CDR2 is FYNNEI.

The chain recombines TRBV20-1 with TRBJ2-1; 9 bases map to TRBD2. Germline CDR1 DFQATT, CDR2 SNEGSKA (reference sequence). This CDR3 region has 15 residues. The J segment lost 0 bases and the V segment lost 0 bases, leaving 0 bases of the junction unmatched. The CDR3 region is CSARERGGSYNEQFF. DNA of the CDR3: TGCAGTGCTAGAGAGCGGGGGGGCTCCTACAATGAGCAGTTCTTC.

The chain links TRBV25-1 to TRBJ2-5; no clear D. The DNA end favors TRBJ2-7, so the J call may be wrong. CDR1 MGHDK and CDR2 SYGVNS come from the germline V gene. This CDR3 contains 11 residues. CDR3 sequence (DNA): TGTGCCAGCGATGGAGCCGACGAGCAGTACTTC. Its translation is CASDGADEQYF.

This clonotype showed up just once. The rearrangement uses TRBV6-1 and TRBJ2-5, with 15 bases matching TRBD2. The DNA end is a closer match to TRBJ2-7, so the J assignment may be wrong. CDR1 is MNHNS and CDR2 is SASEGT in the germline V gene. CDR3 length: 17 residues. The CDR3 bases are TGTGCCAGCAGTGGGACTAGCGGGAGGGCCCTACCCTACGAGCAGTACTTC. This translates into CASSGTSGRALPYEQYF.